Following are 25 T cell receptor beta chains from one sample sequenced in a study of tumor-infiltrating lymphocytes in primary liver carcinoma. Synthesis of TCR beta cDNA was carried out from about 540 ng total RNA with a constant-region primer. Modified slightly, ARM-PCR produced TCR beta libraries over three nested multiplex PCR rounds. The opening two PCR rounds, 10 cycles each, paired TRBV1-TRBV30 forward primers with a C-beta reverse primer. MiXCR was run by TCRdb on the multiplex PCR reads, yielding one entry per CDR3 protein. The sample shows under 200,000 distinct CDR3 sequences, around 85% of them seen only once. Unsorted bulk tissue, roughly 19-33 mg of it, served as the source for co-extraction of RNA and DNA. The specimen sequenced was tumor tissue from primary liver carcinoma. These receptors were collected from a man aged 40-50 years with primary liver carcinoma and hepatitis B virus infection.

This sequence joins TRBV28 and TRBJ2-7; D may be TRBD2 (6 bases). The CDR3 has 16 amino acids. Germline V gene lookup returns CDR1 MDHEN and CDR2 SYDVKM. Trimming removed 5 bases from V and 6 bases from J, with 23 bases in between. CDR3 coding DNA: TGTGCCAGCAGTATAAGGACTTGCGGGATGTTGCGCGAGCAGTACTTC. Its protein is CASSIRTCGMLREQYF.

This clonotype was picked up a small number of times. The V and J genes are TRBV20-1 and TRBJ1-5, with a possible D match to TRBD1 (5 bases). The CDR3 spans 14 residues. CDR1 is DFQATT, CDR2 SNEGSKA, per germline (reference sequence). The V end was cut by 3 bases, the J end by 2 bases, with 11 bases between. As DNA, the CDR3 is TGCAGTGCTAGCGCGGGGCTAGGCAATCAGCCCCAGCATTTT. It specifies CSASAGLGNQPQHF.

The chain recombines TRBV6-5 with TRBJ2-1; TRBD2 aligns across 10 bases. CDR1 is MNHEY, CDR2 SVGAGI, per germline. V dropped 8 bases and J dropped 4; count of bases not matched to a gene: 8. The CDR3 runs 15 residues. CDR3 sequence (DNA): TGTGCCAGCGCCCGAGCGGGGGGGGCATACAATGAGCAGTTCTTC. It codes for CASARAGGAYNEQFF.

J is TRBJ2-1 and V is TRBV6-1; D is unclear. Trimming removed 7 bases at V and 12 bases at J, with 22 bases between. Germline V gene sequence: CDR1 MNHNS, CDR2 SASEGT. The CDR3 consists of 14 residues. The CDR3 DNA sequence: TGTGCCAGCATCCCTGGACCGGCGTTCGGTGGGCAGTTCTTC. It codes for CASIPGPAFGGQFF.

As concerns this clonotype: The junction departs from the called germline gene at one end, perhaps through a read error. This chain links TRBV6-5 with TRBJ1-1; no definite D call. In germline, CDR1 is MNHEY, CDR2 SVGAGI. The CDR3 has 13 amino acids. The CDR3 DNA sequence: TGTGTCAACAGTCTAGCCAGTTACACTAAAGCTTTCTTT. Translating it yields CVNSLASYTKAFF.

Notes on this clonotype: Relative to the germline gene, one junction end is altered; a read error may explain this. This rearrangement joins TRBV29-1 to TRBJ2-1; TRBD2 matches at 12 bases. The CDR3 is 13 residues long. Looked up from germline, CDR1 is SQVTM and CDR2 is ANQGSEA. The CDR3 coding sequence is TGTAGCGGGGGGACTAGCGGGTTCAATGAGAAGATCTTC. Amino acids: CSGGTSGFNEKIF.

As for this clonotype: This may be a read error: a much more frequent sequence differs by one nucleotide. This chain uses TRBV7-9 with TRBJ2-7; D is unresolved. Germline CDR1 is SEHNR and CDR2 is FQNEAQ (reference sequence). The CDR3 contains 13 residues. CDR3: CASRLGAELPLYF. CDR3 nucleotides: TGTGCCAGCAGATTAGGAGCCGAACTCCCCCTGTACTTC.

Notes on this clonotype: Its ends do not fully match the called genes, so a read error is possible. The chain joins TRBV12-3 or TRBV12-4 to TRBJ2-1; D not resolved. The CDR3 spans 12 residues. The CDR3 reads CASTGLWLERFF. The CDR3 bases are TGTGCTAGCACCGGTCTCTGGCTTGAGCGGTTCTTC.

This rearrangement joins TRBV29-1 to TRBJ2-7, with TRBD2 as a possible D gene (7 bases). The CDR3 extends over 14 amino acids. Per germline, CDR1 SQVTM and CDR2 ANQGSEA. V gave up 7 bases and J gave up 4 bases, with 20 bases separating them. In DNA form, the CDR3 reads TGCAGCGCCCAGGGGCTAGCGGTAAATTACGAGCAGTACTTC. Its protein is CSAQGLAVNYEQYF.

On this clonotype itself: One junction end does not reproduce the germline sequence, and a read error may be involved. J is TRBJ2-2 and V is TRBV10-3; weak D call: TRBD2 (5 bases). Per the germline V gene, CDR1 is ENHRY and CDR2 is SYGVKD. The CDR3 runs to 13 residues. In DNA form, the CDR3 reads TGTGCCATCACTGTTGCCGAGTCCGGGGAGCTGCTTTTT. Translation gives CAITVAESGELLF.

The chain employs TRBV2 and TRBJ2-1, with a possible D match to TRBD1 (5 bases). The germline V gene encodes CDR1 SNHLY and CDR2 FYNNEI. The CDR3 contains 13 residues. V was pared by 1 base and J by 9 bases, with 10 bases between. This CDR3 reads CASSEEFGAEQFF. The DNA of the CDR3 is TGTGCCAGCAGTGAAGAATTTGGGGCTGAGCAGTTCTTC.

On this clonotype: It is likely a read error, because the conserved phenylalanine at the end of the CDR3 is missing. The rearrangement joins TRBV5-1 to TRBJ2-1; D gene unclear. The J call could be wrong; TRBJ2-7 is a better fit for the DNA end. The germline gives CDR1 SGHRS, CDR2 YFSETQ. The CDR3 consists of 14 residues. Here the CDR3 DNA reads TGCGCCAGCAGGCCCTCTAGTGGATACAATGAGCAGTACTCC. It translates to CASRPSSGYNEQYS.

Worth noting for this clonotype: At one boundary the junction diverges from the germline segment, which might be a read error. The chain links TRBV12-3 or TRBV12-4 to TRBJ1-5; 9 positions agree with TRBD1. The CDR3 loop spans 15 amino acids. CDR3 sequence (DNA): TGTGACAGCAGTCCTAACAGGGGGCGAGAACAGCCCCAGCATTTT. It specifies CDSSPNRGREQPQHF.

With regard to this clonotype: This CDR3 fails to terminate in the conserved phenylalanine or tryptophan, so it likely reflects a read error. The chain is built from TRBV29-1 and TRBJ1-1; D is perhaps TRBD1 (6 bases). The CDR3 consists of 15 residues. V lost 7 bases and J 4 bases, leaving 22 bases between the germline ends. Germline values: CDR1 SQVTM, CDR2 ANQGSEA. The CDR3 nucleotides read TGCAGCGGGTCAGGGGACTGGGGAATGAGCACTGAAGCTTTCATT. Residues: CSGSGDWGMSTEAFI.

The chain is built from TRBV25-1 and TRBJ1-1; 7 bases map to TRBD1. V was pared by 5 bases and J by 1 base, with 16 bases of the junction left unmatched. The germline gives CDR1 MGHDK, CDR2 SYGVNS. The length of the CDR3 is 18 residues. The CDR3 nucleotides are TGTGCCAGCAGTCCCAGGATGGGACAGCCAGGAAAGAACACTGAAGCTTTCTTT. Translation gives CASSPRMGQPGKNTEAFF. The variable domain in full, with the rest retrieved from reference TRBV25-1 and TRBJ1-1, is EADIYQTPRYLVIGTGKKITLECSQTMGHDKMYWYQQDPGMELHLIHYSYGVNSTEKGDLSSESTVSRIRTEHFPLTLESARPSHTSQYLCASSPRMGQPGKNTEAFFGQGTRLTVV.

This rearrangement joins TRBV6-6 to TRBJ1-1, with 9 bases fitting TRBD1. Germline lookup yields CDR1 MNHNY and CDR2 SVGAGI (reference sequence). This CDR3 spans 14 amino acids. V shed 7 bases and J 7 bases; nucleotides not matched to a gene: 10. CDR3 nucleotide sequence: TGTGCCAGCAATAGGACAGGGGTAAGGATTGAAGCTTTCTTT. Translating gives CASNRTGVRIEAFF.

With regard to this clonotype: One end of the junction varies from germline; a read error may be responsible. The chain carries TRBV6-2 or TRBV6-3 and TRBJ1-5; a weak D match, TRBD1 (6 bases). The DNA matches TRBJ2-3 better at its end, which makes the J call doubtful. CDR3 length equals 20 residues. CDR1 MNHEY and CDR2 SVGEGT come from the germline V gene. CDR3 DNA: TGCGCCAGCAGTTACTCGGACTCTCGACAGGTTAAGGTGTCCCTTCAGCCCCAGTATTTT. As protein: CASSYSDSRQVKVSLQPQYF.

A note on this clonotype: The junction departs from germline at one end; a sequencing error may be responsible. This sequence joins TRBV5-4 and TRBJ2-1, with TRBD2 as a possible D gene (5 bases). Per germline, CDR1 SGHNT and CDR2 YYREEE (reference sequence). The CDR3 has 14 amino acids. DNA for the CDR3: TGTGCAAGCGGCTTGGAATCCCATAACAATGAGCAATTCTTC. Amino acid sequence: CASGLESHNNEQFF.

A note on this clonotype: Sequence at one end of the junction differs from germline and may be a read error. The rearrangement joins TRBV29-1 to TRBJ2-7; D is tentatively TRBD1 or TRBD2 (5 bases each). The germline V gene has CDR1 SQVTM and CDR2 ANQGSEA. The CDR3 totals 16 residues. The CDR3 bases are TGCAGGGCCATGACATCTGGGACCGGCACTCTCTACGACCAGTATTTC. Translating it yields CRAMTSGTGTLYDQYF.

This sequence joins TRBV29-1 and TRBJ2-5; TRBD1 matches at 9 bases. The CDR3 covers 12 residues. Germline lookup yields CDR1 SQVTM and CDR2 ANQGSEA. The CDR3 nucleotides read TGCAGTGCGTGGGGGACAGGGGAGACCCAGTACTTC. It specifies CSAWGTGETQYF.

Concerning this clonotype: The junction departs from the called germline gene at one end, perhaps through a read error. The V gene is TRBV11-1, the J gene TRBJ2-3; 8 bases line up with TRBD1. There are 16 residues in the CDR3. From germline, CDR1 is SGHAT and CDR2 FQDESV (reference sequence). CDR3 sequence reads: CASSSESAGGSDTQYF. CDR3 DNA: TGTGCTAGCAGCTCAGAATCGGCAGGGGGCTCGGATACGCAGTATTTT. Supplemented by reference TRBV11-1 and TRBJ2-3, the full variable domain reads EAEVAQSPRYKITEKSQAVAFWCDPISGHATLYWYRQILGQGPELLVQFQDESVVDDSQLPKDRFSAERLKGVDSTLKIQPAELGDSAMYLCASSSESAGGSDTQYFGPGTRLTVL.

As to this clonotype: One end of the junction varies from germline; a read error may be responsible. The genes are TRBV28 and TRBJ1-2; 7 bases line up with TRBD1. This CDR3 has 15 residues. Germline V lookup: CDR1 MDHEN, CDR2 SYDVKM. The CDR3 DNA reads TGTGCCAGTAGGTCTCCGGGACAGTGGAGAAATGGCAACACCTTC. Translating it yields CASRSPGQWRNGNTF.

A word on this clonotype: At one end, the junction sequence differs from germline, possibly due to a read error. The CDR3 DNA sequence: TGTGCCATCAGCTTACAGGGGCTGGGCGAGCAGAACTTC. Translated, it gives CAISLQGLGEQNF. V usage is TRBV5-4 and J usage is TRBJ2-7, with TRBD1 matching over 7 bases. The CDR3 is 13 amino acids. The germline V gene has CDR1 SGHNT and CDR2 YYREEE (reference sequence).

This clonotype was observed once. J is TRBJ2-1 and V is TRBV11-1, with D unclear. The germline V and J ends were trimmed by 9 bases and 7 bases, with 28 bases remaining between them. Germline lookup yields CDR1 SGHAT and CDR2 FQDESV (reference sequence). The CDR3 length is 17 residues. The CDR3 nucleotides are TGTGCCAGTAGCCCAAATGGGATGAGCAGGTTGTTTAATGAGCAGTTCTTC. Protein product: CASSPNGMSRLFNEQFF.

This clonotype was seen only a few times. A much larger clone differs from this one at a single base, so this may be a read error. The gene calls are TRBV5-4 and TRBJ2-2; maybe TRBD2 (6 bases). Deletions cut 0 bases from V and 3 bases from J, with 15 bases between. The length of the CDR3 is 17 residues. CDR1 SGHNT and CDR2 YYREEE come from the germline V gene (reference sequence). In DNA, the CDR3 is TGTGCCAGCAGCTTGGCCAAAGCCGGGAGTGACACCGGGGAGCTGTTTTTT. Translation: CASSLAKAGSDTGELFF. The full variable domain, in which reference TRBV5-4 and TRBJ2-2 provide the parts outside the CDR3, is ETGVTQSPTHLIKTRGQQVTLRCSSQSGHNTVSWYQQALGQGPQFIFQYYREEENGRGNFPPRFSGLQFPNYSSELNVNALELDDSALYLCASSLAKAGSDTGELFFGEGSRLTVL.